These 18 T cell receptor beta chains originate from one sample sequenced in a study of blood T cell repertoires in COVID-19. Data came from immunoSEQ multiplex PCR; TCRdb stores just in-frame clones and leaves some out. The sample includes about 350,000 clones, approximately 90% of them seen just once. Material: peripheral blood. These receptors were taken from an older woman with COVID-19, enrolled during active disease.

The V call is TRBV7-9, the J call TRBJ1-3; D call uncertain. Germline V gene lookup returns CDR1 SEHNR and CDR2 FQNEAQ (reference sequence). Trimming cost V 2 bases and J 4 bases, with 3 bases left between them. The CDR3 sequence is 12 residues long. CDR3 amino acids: CASSLQGNTIYF. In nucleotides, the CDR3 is TGTGCCAGCAGCTTACAAGGAAACACCATATATTTT.

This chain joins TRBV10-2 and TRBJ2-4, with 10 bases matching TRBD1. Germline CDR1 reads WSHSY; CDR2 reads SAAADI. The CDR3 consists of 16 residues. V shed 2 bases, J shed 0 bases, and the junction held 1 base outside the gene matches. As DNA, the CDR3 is TGCGCCAGCAGTGAGGGACAGGGGGTAGCCAAAAACATTCAGTACTTC. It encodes CASSEGQGVAKNIQYF.

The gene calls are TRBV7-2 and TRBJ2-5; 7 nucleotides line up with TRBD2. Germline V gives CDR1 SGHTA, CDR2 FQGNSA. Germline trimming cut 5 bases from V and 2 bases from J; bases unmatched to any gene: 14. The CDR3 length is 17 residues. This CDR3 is CASSATQRLAQQETQYF. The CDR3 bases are TGTGCCAGCAGCGCGACTCAGCGACTAGCACAACAAGAGACCCAGTACTTC.

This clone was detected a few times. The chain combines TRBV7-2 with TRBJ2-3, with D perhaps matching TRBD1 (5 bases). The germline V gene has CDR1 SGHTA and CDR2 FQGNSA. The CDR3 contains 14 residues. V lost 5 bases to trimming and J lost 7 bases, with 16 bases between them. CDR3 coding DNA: TGTGCCAGCAGCCCCCAAAGGGGTTCTTATACGCAGTATTTT. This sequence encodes CASSPQRGSYTQYF.

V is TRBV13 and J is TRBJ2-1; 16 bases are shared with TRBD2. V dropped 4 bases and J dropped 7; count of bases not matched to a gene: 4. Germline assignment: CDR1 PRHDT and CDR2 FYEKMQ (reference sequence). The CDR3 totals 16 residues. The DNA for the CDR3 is TGTGCCAGCAGCTGGGGACTAGCGGGGGGGCTGAATGAGCAGTTCTTC. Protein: CASSWGLAGGLNEQFF.

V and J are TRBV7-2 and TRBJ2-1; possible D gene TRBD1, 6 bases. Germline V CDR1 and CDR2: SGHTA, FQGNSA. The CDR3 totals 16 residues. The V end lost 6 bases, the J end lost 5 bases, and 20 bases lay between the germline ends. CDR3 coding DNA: TGTGCCAGCAGTCGACGTACCGGGACACAGAACAATGAGCAGTTCTTC. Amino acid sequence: CASSRRTGTQNNEQFF.

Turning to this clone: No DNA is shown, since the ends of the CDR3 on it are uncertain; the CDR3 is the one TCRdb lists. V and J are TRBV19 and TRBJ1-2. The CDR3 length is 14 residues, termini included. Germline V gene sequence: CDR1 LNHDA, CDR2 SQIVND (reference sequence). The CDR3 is CASLLTSGRRGYTF.

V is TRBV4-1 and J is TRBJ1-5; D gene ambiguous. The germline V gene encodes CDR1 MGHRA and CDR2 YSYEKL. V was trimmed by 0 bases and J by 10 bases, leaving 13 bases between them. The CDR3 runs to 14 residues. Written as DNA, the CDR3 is TGCGCCAGCAGCCAAGAGTGGGCCGTCGGCCCCCAGCATTTT. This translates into CASSQEWAVGPQHF.

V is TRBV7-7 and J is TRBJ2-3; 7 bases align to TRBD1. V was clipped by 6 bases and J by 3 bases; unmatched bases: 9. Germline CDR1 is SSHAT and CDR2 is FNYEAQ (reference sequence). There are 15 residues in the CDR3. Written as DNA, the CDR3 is TGTGCCAGCAGTTTAACCGGGACAGAGACAGATACGCAGTATTTT. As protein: CASSLTGTETDTQYF.

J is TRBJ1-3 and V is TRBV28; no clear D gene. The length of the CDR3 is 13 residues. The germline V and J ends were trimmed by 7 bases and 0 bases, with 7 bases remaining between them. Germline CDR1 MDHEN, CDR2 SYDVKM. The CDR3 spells CASTEGSGNTIYF. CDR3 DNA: TGTGCCAGCACCGAGGGCTCTGGAAACACCATATATTTT.

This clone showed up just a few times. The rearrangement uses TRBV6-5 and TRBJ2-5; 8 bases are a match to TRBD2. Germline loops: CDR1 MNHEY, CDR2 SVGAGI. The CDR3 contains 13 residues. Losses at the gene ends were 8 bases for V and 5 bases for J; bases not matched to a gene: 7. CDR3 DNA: TGTGCCAGCTCAAGAGGACTAGCTGAGACCCAGTACTTC. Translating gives CASSRGLAETQYF.

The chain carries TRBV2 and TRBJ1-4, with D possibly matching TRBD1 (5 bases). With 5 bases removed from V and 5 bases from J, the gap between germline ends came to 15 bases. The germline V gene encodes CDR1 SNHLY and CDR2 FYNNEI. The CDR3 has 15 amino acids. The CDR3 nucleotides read TGTGCCAGCAGTCCCCTTGGGGGAGGGAATGAAAAACTGTTTTTT. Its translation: CASSPLGGGNEKLFF.

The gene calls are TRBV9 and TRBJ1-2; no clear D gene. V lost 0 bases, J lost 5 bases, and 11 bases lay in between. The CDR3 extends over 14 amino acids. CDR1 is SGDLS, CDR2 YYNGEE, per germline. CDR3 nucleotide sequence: TGTGCCAGCAGCGTAGGCATCGAGCTTTATGGCTACACCTTC. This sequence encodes CASSVGIELYGYTF.

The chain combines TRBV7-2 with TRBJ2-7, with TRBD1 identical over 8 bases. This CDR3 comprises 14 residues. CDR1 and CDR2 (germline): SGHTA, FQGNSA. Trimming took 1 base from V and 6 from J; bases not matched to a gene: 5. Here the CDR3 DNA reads TGTGCCAGCAGCTTAGGGACAGGGTACGGCGAGCAGTACTTC. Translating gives CASSLGTGYGEQYF.

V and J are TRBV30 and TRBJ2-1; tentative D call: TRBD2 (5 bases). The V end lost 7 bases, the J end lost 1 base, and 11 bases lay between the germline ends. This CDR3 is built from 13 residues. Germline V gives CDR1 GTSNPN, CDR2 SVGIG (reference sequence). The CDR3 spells CAFGLISYNEQFF. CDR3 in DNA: TGTGCCTTCGGACTCATATCCTACAATGAGCAGTTCTTC.

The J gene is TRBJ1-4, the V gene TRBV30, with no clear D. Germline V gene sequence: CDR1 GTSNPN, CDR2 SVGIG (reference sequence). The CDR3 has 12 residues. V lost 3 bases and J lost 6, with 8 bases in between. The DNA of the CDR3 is TGTGCCTGGAGCCCACGGGATGAAAAACTGTTTTTT. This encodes CAWSPRDEKLFF.

The chain's CDR3 is CASSFGGGYTGNTIYF. The CDR3 DNA is TGTGCCAGCAGTTTCGGAGGCGGCTACACTGGAAACACCATATATTTT. The genes are TRBV7-8 and TRBJ1-3, with D hard to call. The CDR3 is 16 amino acids. The V gene's germline CDR1 is SGHVS and CDR2 FQNEAQ. The V end lost 6 bases, the J end lost 2 bases, and 17 bases lay between the germline ends.

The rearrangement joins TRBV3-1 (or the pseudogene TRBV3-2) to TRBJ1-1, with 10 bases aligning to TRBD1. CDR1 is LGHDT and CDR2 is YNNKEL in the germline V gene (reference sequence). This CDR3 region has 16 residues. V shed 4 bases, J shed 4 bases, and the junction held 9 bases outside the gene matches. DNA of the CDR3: TGTGCCAGCAGCCTTTTAGGGACAGGGGCAGGCACTGAAGCTTTCTTT. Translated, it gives CASSLLGTGAGTEAFF.